This T cell receptor (beta chain) emerged from a study of blood T cells in healthy people across ages. Using a J-beta primer mix together with a sample-barcoded 5' primer, a second PCR was run for about 6 to 11 cycles. TCRdb processed the 5' RACE reads anew with MiXCR; each CDR3 protein has one entry. The sample lists 1.5 million or so distinct CDR3 sequences, roughly 45% seen once, with 7.9% in the top ten. This clonotype showed up just a few times. The sequenced material came from blood. The sequence came from a woman aged 18-30 years in good health.

CDR3 in amino acids: CASSPRGGGNEQYF. DNA for the CDR3: TGCGCCAGCAGCCCCCGGGGAGGCGGGAACGAGCAGTACTTC. The gene calls are TRBV5-1 and TRBJ2-7, with D possibly TRBD2 on 6 matching bases. CDR3 length: 14 amino acids. The germline V and J ends were trimmed by 4 bases and 5 bases, with 16 bases remaining between them. Germline V gene lookup returns CDR1 SGHRS and CDR2 YFSETQ.